The sequence of this T cell receptor (beta chain) was determined in a study of cytomegalovirus exposure and HLA in healthy donors. Overall study context: For the approximately 390 genotyped donors, roughly 81% fell within the Caucasian-associated ancestry cluster. Study-wide points: The records held CMV serostatus as the only immune exposure information. In a later analysis, at a false discovery rate of 0.05, about 17,000 TCR beta sequences matched HLA alleles. Highest at DRB1 and lowest at HLA-C, TCR association rates differed among HLA loci in a later analysis.

This CDR3 comprises 16 residues. Germline values: CDR1 SGHRS, CDR2 YFSETQ. Trimming cost V 2 bases and J 7 bases; bases outside gene matches: 6. Of note for this clone: Antigen unknown.

13 Jbeta primers and 60 Vbeta primers were used for the PCR. TCRdb keeps only in-frame clones here, not all; method: immunoSEQ multiplex PCR. The data hold tens of thousands of clones, with around 76% observed a single time. Sequencing input: PBMCs. The chain uses TRBV5-1 and TRBJ2-1, with 13 bases lining up with TRBD2. The clonotype originates from a male donor in good health and CMV-seropositive. CDR3 sequence: CASSFGLAGVWNEQFF. The DNA of the CDR3 is TGCGCCAGCAGCTTCGGACTAGCGGGAGTCTGGAATGAGCAGTTCTTC.